The TCR beta chain described here comes from a study of siplizumab effects on memory and regulatory T cells. Study-wide results and caveats: Proliferating Tregs' suppressive function in siplizumab cultures went unconfirmed. The study found naive T cells seemingly more diverse than memory cells and seemingly major alloresponse contributors. No assignable naive or memory phenotype existed for roughly 75-97% of proliferating CD4+ or CD8+ clones.

As to this clone: The antigen is not known.

It was 80,000 to 100,000 TCR templates that were assayed per sample. The method was immunoSEQ multiplex PCR; TCRdb's version includes in-frame clones alone and lacks a portion of them. This table holds approximately 100,000 clones, nearly 95% found once. This CDR3 has 14 residues. CDR1 SNHLY and CDR2 FYNNEI come from the germline V gene. Losses at the gene ends were 6 bases for V and 5 bases for J; bases not matched to a gene: 6. The chain employs TRBV2 and TRBJ2-1; 8 bases fit TRBD2. The clonotype originates from a human donor in good health. Sequences were obtained from non-Treg CD4+ T cells sorted from blood. The CDR3 sequence: CASRSSGLDNEQFF. In DNA, the CDR3 is TGTGCCAGCAGATCATCGGGACTAGACAATGAGCAGTTCTTC.